A selection of T cell receptor beta chains follows, all from one sample in a study of graft-versus-host responses after intestinal transplantation. These receptors' antigens are unknown. The data were produced by immunoSEQ multiplex PCR, yet TCRdb's version contains in-frame clones alone and is incomplete. The data hold 84,000 or so clones, with 80% to 95% observed a single time. The source material was unstimulated CD8+ T cells sorted from spleen or lymph node cells, sampled before transplant. The receptors originated from a human donor who was the organ donor for an intestinal transplant. The CDR3 runs from the conserved cysteine through the conserved F or W. The D gene is left open where the match is weak. Clone size, where shown, is once, few, many, or a class for clones that have expanded.

D gene,V gene,clone size,J gene,CDR3 protein,CDR3 DNA
TRBD1,TRBV7-2,-,TRBJ2-7,CASSPWDSSYEQYF,TGTGCCAGCAGCCCGTGGGACAGCTCCTACGAGCAGTACTTC
TRBD2,TRBV10-3,-,TRBJ2-1,CAITRGRITRGAIYNEQFF,TGTGCCATCACCCGGGGGAGGATTACGCGGGGGGCCATTTACAATGAGCAGTTCTTC
TRBD1,TRBV28,-,TRBJ2-3,CASSLNDRGSDTQYF,TGTGCCAGCAGTTTAAATGACAGGGGGTCAGATACGCAGTATTTT
TRBD2,TRBV5-6,few,TRBJ2-2,CASSLETSGRGGELFF,TGTGCCAGCAGCTTGGAGACTAGCGGGAGAGGCGGGGAGCTGTTTTTT
-,TRBV7-8,-,TRBJ2-5,CASSSVGEGVVETQYF,TGTGCCAGCAGTTCGGTGGGGGAGGGGGTTGTTGAGACCCAGTACTTC
TRBD1,TRBV9,-,TRBJ2-7,CASSLQGETYEQYF,TGTGCCAGCAGCCTCCAGGGGGAAACCTACGAGCAGTACTTC
-,TRBV10-3,-,TRBJ2-7,CAISEEGLAPYEQYF,TGTGCCATCAGTGAGGAGGGTTTGGCCCCGTACGAGCAGTACTTC
TRBD2,TRBV27,-,TRBJ2-3,CASSLSVAGGPESSTDTQYF,TGTGCCAGCAGTTTATCGGTAGCGGGAGGGCCCGAGTCTAGCACAGATACGCAGTATTTT
-,TRBV4-1,-,TRBJ2-1,CASSQGQRGNEQFF,TGCGCCAGCAGCCAAGGTCAGCGAGGTAATGAGCAGTTCTTC
-,TRBV28,-,TRBJ1-1,CASSFQGLPEAFF,TGTGCCAGCAGTTTTCAGGGCCTCCCCGAAGCTTTCTTT
-,TRBV30,-,TRBJ2-1,CAWKFSGAYNEQFF,TGTGCCTGGAAATTTAGCGGAGCATACAATGAGCAGTTCTTC
-,TRBV30,once,TRBJ1-2,CAWRGGRSNYGYTF,TGTGCTTGGAGAGGAGGGCGTTCTAACTATGGCTACACCTTC
-,TRBV29-1,-,TRBJ2-3,CSVREPGGDTQYF,TGCAGCGTTCGAGAGCCCGGCGGGGATACGCAGTATTTT
-,TRBV28,-,TRBJ2-2,CASSSRTGELFF,TGTGCCAGCAGTTCGAGGACCGGGGAGCTGTTTTTT
-,TRBV11-2,-,TRBJ2-5,CASSLIRGQETQYF,TGTGCCAGCAGCTTAATACGGGGGCAAGAGACCCAGTACTTC
-,TRBV11-2,-,TRBJ1-4,CASSFTRGGGEKLFF,TGTGCCAGCAGCTTCACTCGAGGGGGGGGTGAAAAACTGTTTTTT
TRBD2,TRBV5-1,-,TRBJ2-3,CASSTVSGRATDTQYF,TGCGCCAGCAGCACGGTTAGCGGGAGGGCCACAGATACGCAGTATTTT
-,TRBV7-2,-,TRBJ2-7,CASSFQHLGGYEQYF,TGTGCCAGCAGCTTTCAGCACCTCGGGGGCTACGAGCAGTACTTC
-,TRBV19,-,TRBJ1-5,CASSTGSGSNQPQHF,TGTGCCAGTAGTACTGGGTCAGGGAGCAATCAGCCCCAGCATTTT
-,TRBV4-1,-,TRBJ1-2,CASSHLTEPYGYTF,TGCGCCAGCAGCCACTTGACAGAGCCCTATGGCTACACCTTC
-,TRBV29-1,-,TRBJ2-7,CSVTGLSYEQYF,TGCAGCGTAACGGGACTCTCCTACGAGCAGTACTTC
-,TRBV6-5,-,TRBJ1-1,CASIPGRLNTEAFF,TGTGCCAGCATCCCAGGGCGGTTGAACACTGAAGCTTTCTTT
-,TRBV10-3,-,TRBJ1-5,CAISSRGNQPQHF,TGTGCCATCAGTTCCCGGGGCAATCAGCCCCAGCATTTT
-,TRBV29-1,-,TRBJ2-7,CSVGDRSSSYEQYF,TGCAGCGTTGGAGACAGGTCAAGCTCCTACGAGCAGTACTTC
TRBD2,TRBV30,-,TRBJ2-1,CAWRAQRGFYNEQFF,TGTGCCTGGAGGGCCCAGCGGGGGTTCTACAATGAGCAGTTCTTC
TRBD1,TRBV4-2,-,TRBJ2-5,CASSQDPTIGGASGETQYF,TGTGCCAGCAGCCAAGACCCGACGATAGGGGGCGCCTCGGGAGAGACCCAGTACTTC
TRBD1,TRBV11-3,-,TRBJ2-7,CASRGTASAEQYF,TGTGCCAGCAGGGGGACAGCCAGCGCCGAGCAGTACTTC
-,TRBV5-4,-,TRBJ2-5,CASSLGRQQETQYF,TGTGCCAGCAGCTTGGGGCGACAGCAAGAGACCCAGTACTTC
TRBD2,TRBV11-2,-,TRBJ2-1,CASSWGLAGHNEQFF,TGTGCCAGCAGCTGGGGACTAGCGGGACACAATGAGCAGTTCTTC
-,TRBV5-4,-,TRBJ2-1,CASSFGLAGNEQFF,TGTGCCAGCAGCTTTGGGCTAGCAGGCAATGAGCAGTTCTTC
TRBD2,TRBV27,-,TRBJ2-1,CASSTQRGFYNEQFF,TGTGCCAGCAGTACCCAGCGGGGTTTTTACAATGAGCAGTTCTTC